This T cell receptor beta chain was recorded in a study of cytomegalovirus exposure and HLA in healthy donors. Overall study results and limits: Specificity of a few CMV-associated chains for CMV antigens was verified in vitro. 164 TCR beta chains were listed as cytomegalovirus-associated.

PCR involved 60 Vbeta and 13 Jbeta primers. Repertoires were generated with immunoSEQ multiplex PCR, while TCRdb's copy carries only in-frame clones and drops some. The table includes around 200,000 clones, 75% to 90% detected once. As regards this clone: Its antigen is as yet unknown.

This CDR3 spans 14 amino acids. Per germline, CDR1 SGDLS and CDR2 YYNGEE. Trimming removed 0 bases from V and 4 bases from J, with 10 bases in between. Sequenced input: PBMCs. The gene calls are TRBV9 and TRBJ2-5; tentatively, D is TRBD2 (6 bases). The clonotype comes from a woman aged 45 to 65 in good health and CMV-seropositive. The CDR3 region is CASSVGTGVETQYF. CDR3 nucleotides: TGTGCCAGCAGCGTAGGAACGGGGGTAGAGACCCAGTACTTC.